This T cell receptor beta chain was captured in a study of T cells in Graves' hyperthyroidism and ophthalmopathy. The investigators amplified TCR beta CDR3 regions from RNA transcripts. First-round RT-PCR with HTBI primers amplified the TCR CDR3 region. TCRdb analysed the multiplex PCR reads with MiXCR anew, one entry per CDR3 protein. The sample comprises fewer than 450,000 distinct CDR3 sequences, 11% to 15% of which are singletons, and 25% to 30% rests with the top ten. This clonotype came up a few times. This TCR was sampled from a middle-aged man with Graves' ophthalmopathy. Sequencing was carried out using blood.

CDR3 bases: TGTGCCAGCAGCGTAGGGATGTCTAGCGGGAGGGCCTTCAGAGAGACCCAGTACTTC. Its protein is CASSVGMSSGRAFRETQYF. The chain combines TRBV9 with TRBJ2-5, with 12 bases matching TRBD2. CDR3 length: 19 residues. J lost 4 bases, V lost 0 bases, and 13 bases had no gene match. From germline, CDR1 is SGDLS and CDR2 YYNGEE.